This section outlines one TCR delta chain sequence together with its context. Its antigen is unknown. The amino acid sequence in TCRdb belongs to a much larger clone and departs from this DNA's translation at residue 9, likely a sequencing read error; the sequence shown is translated from the DNA. This specimen includes other DNA sequences encoding the same CDR3. The data are from a study of gamma-delta chains in newborns, infants, children (dated by TCRdb to about 2019). Regarding the complete study: According to the study title, microbial exposure causes polyclonal expansion of innate gammadelta T cells right after birth. The study investigated how microbial exposure shaped innate gammadelta T cell populations in human newborns immediately after birth.

Sequenced on an Illumina MiSeq. Public reads were reanalyzed in TCRdb with CATT, and rows carrying the same DNA were merged afterwards. The sample contains 15,000 or so delta-chain clones, 7.3% of them found a single time. About a fifth of the sample lies in the top ten. V loses 1 base at its end and J loses 0 bases; junction bases beyond the gene matches: 4. From cysteine to phenylalanine, the CDR3 is 18 amino acids long. The read is trimmed to its CDR3 DNA, 54 bases read in frame from base 1. CDR1 and CDR2, looked up from the germline V gene, are GEAIGNYY and EKD. Sequencing was performed on blood. The chain was built from TRDV2 and TRDJ3; 8 bases in the junction line up with TRDD3. This sequence originates from a child who was a newborn, infant or young child, either healthy, febrile or measles-vaccinated (not recorded which). The nucleotides read TGTGCCTGTGACACTGGGGGATGGCGCTCCTGGGACACCCGACAGATGTTTTTC. This encodes CACDTGGWRSWDTRQMFF.